This T cell receptor beta chain was found in a study of T cells in localized non-small cell lung cancer. The germline CDR1 and CDR2 sequences are SGHVS and FQNEAQ. The CDR3 is 15 residues long. Trimming left V 8 bases short and J 6 bases short, with 23 bases between. Whole-study findings and limits: Within adjacent lung there appeared a median 57 of the top 100 tumor clones.

Data came from immunoSEQ multiplex PCR; TCRdb stores just in-frame clones and leaves some out. The sample lists some 30,000 clones; about 81% were seen once. Points on this clone: Its specificity is not known.

This chain connects TRBV7-8 to TRBJ2-7, with D unclear. The receptor was isolated from a male donor older than 55 with stage II squamous cell lung carcinoma. Here the sequenced sample was peripheral blood, taken before any cancer treatment. CDR3 DNA sequence: TGTGCCAGCGCGTTAGTGGGCGGTCAAATAGCCGAGCAGTACTTC. It specifies CASALVGGQIAEQYF.